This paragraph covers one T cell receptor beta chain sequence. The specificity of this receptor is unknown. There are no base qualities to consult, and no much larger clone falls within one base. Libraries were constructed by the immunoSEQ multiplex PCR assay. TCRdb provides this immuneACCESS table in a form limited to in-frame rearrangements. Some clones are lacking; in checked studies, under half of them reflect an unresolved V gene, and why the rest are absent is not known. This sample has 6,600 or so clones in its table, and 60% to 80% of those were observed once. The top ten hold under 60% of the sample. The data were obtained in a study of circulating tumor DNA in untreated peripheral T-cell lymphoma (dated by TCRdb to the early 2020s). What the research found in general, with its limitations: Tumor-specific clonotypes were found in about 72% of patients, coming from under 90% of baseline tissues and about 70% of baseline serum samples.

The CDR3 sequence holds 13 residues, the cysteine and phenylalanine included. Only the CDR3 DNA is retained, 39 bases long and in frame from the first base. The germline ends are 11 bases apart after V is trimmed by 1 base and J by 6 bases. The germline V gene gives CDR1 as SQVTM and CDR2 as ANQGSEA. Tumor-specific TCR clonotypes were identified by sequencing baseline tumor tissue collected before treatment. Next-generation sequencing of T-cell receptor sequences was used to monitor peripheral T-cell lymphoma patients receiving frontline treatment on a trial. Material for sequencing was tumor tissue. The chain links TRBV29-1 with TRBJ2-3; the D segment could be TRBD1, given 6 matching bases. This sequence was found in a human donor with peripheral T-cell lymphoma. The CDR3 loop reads CSVEVSGADTQYF. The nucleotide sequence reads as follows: TGCAGCGTTGAAGTGTCAGGGGCTGATACGCAGTATTTT.